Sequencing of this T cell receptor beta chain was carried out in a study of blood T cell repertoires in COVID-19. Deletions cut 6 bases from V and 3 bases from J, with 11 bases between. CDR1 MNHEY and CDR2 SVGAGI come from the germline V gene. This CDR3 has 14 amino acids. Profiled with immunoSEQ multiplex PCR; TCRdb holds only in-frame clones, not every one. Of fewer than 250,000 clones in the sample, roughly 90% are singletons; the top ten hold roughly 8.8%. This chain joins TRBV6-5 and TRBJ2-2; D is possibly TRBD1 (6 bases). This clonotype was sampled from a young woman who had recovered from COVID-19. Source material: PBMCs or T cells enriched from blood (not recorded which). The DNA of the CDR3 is TGTGCCAGCAGGGACACAGGGTACACCGGGGAGCTGTTTTTT. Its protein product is CASRDTGYTGELFF.